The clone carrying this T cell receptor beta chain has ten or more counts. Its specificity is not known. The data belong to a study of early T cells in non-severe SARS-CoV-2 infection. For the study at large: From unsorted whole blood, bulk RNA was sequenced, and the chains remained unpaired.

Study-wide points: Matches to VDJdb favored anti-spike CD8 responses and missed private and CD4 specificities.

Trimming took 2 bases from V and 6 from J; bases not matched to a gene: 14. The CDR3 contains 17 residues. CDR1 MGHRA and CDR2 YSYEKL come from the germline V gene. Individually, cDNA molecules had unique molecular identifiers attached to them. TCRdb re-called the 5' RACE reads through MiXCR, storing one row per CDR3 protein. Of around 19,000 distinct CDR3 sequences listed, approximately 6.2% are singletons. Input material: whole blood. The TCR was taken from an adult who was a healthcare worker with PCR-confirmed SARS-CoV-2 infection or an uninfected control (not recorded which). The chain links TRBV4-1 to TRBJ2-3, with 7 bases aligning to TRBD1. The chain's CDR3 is CASSQRDSASLWDTQYF. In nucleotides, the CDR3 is TGCGCCAGCAGCCAAAGGGACAGCGCTAGCCTGTGGGATACGCAGTATTTT.